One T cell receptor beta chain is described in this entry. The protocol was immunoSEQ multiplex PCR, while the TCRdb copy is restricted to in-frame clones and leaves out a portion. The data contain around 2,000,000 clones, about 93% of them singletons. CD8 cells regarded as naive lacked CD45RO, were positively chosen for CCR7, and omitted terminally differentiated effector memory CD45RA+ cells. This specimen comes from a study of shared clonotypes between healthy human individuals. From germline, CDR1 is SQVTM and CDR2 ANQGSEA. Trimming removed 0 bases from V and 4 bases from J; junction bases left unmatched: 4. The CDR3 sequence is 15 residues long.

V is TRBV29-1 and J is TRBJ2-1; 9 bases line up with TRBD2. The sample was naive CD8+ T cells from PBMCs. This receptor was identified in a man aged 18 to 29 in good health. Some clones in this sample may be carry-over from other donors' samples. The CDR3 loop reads CSVEEAGGVYNEQFF. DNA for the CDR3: TGCAGCGTTGAAGAGGCGGGAGGGGTTTACAATGAGCAGTTCTTC.